The clone carrying this T cell receptor beta chain was found a few times. The antigen remains unidentified. The data originate from a study of T cell repertoires in cytomegalovirus infection. Study overall: Both CMV infection and a matching HLA type were indicated by public TCR beta signatures.

Overall study results and limits: CMV carriers having the relevant HLA were flagged by cumulative public TCR beta family frequency. Across the ex vivo response, the dominant clonotypes were HLA-C-restricted CMV-specific TCR beta clonotypes.

TCRdb used MiXCR to reprocess the reads, holding one entry per CDR3 protein. The sample contains some 450,000 distinct CDR3 sequences, under 40% of which appear only once. This TCR was sampled from a human donor in good health (CMV status not recorded). Some clones in this sample may be carry-over from other donors' samples. Sequenced material: PBMCs.

This CDR3 is CASSEGRERGGNQPQHF. For the CDR3, the DNA is TGTGCCAGCAGCGAAGGGAGGGAGAGGGGCGGCAATCAGCCCCAGCATTTT. The gene calls are TRBV6-2 or TRBV6-3 and TRBJ1-5, with a possible D match to TRBD1 (5 bases). V shed 6 bases and J shed 2 bases, with 20 bases lying between them. The germline V gene has CDR1 MNHEY and CDR2 SVGEGT. This CDR3 is built from 17 residues.